These 29 T cell receptor beta chains were sequenced from one sample in a study of neurological immune-mediated disorders (dated by TCRdb to the late 2010s). Libraries were constructed by 5' RACE. Sequencing was carried out with an Illumina HiSeq 2500. TCRdb passed the public sequencing reads through fastp at Q25 and MiXCR, retaining productive beta sequences. A single entry per CDR3 protein holds the most common genes and DNA from its merged rows. The table for this sample lists roughly 56,000 distinct CDR3 sequences; approximately 10% of them were counted only once. The top ten clonotypes cover 1.8% of the sample. Sequencing used PBMCs. The receptors originated from a man in his 60s in good health.

This clonotype was seen ten or more times. This chain joins TRBV12-3 or TRBV12-4 and TRBJ1-1; D is unclear. The germline V and J ends were trimmed by 5 bases and 8 bases, with 21 bases remaining between them. The CDR3 loop spans 15 amino acids. The CDR3 DNA reads as TGTGCCAGCAGTCCCTCCGGGCCCCAGAGGATGGAAGCTTTCTTT. It codes for CASSPSGPQRMEAFF.

In this sample, this clonotype turned up many times. The chain joins TRBV5-1 to TRBJ2-7; the match to TRBD2 covers 8 bases. The CDR3 has 20 residues. Germline V gene data show CDR1 as SGHRS and CDR2 as YFSETQ. V trimming: 1 base; J trimming: 3 bases; junction bases outside the gene matches: 21. The CDR3 is CASSLRGAGGEGGFLYEQYF. The DNA for the CDR3 is TGCGCCAGCAGCTTGAGGGGGGCCGGGGGGGAGGGAGGGTTCCTCTACGAGCAGTACTTC.

This clonotype was counted ten times or more. The rearrangement links TRBV20-1 to TRBJ1-4, with D possibly matching TRBD1 (5 bases). Germline CDR1 and CDR2: DFQATT and SNEGSKA (reference sequence). CDR3 length equals 12 residues. V was pared by 4 bases and J by 7 bases, with 10 bases between. The CDR3 region is CSATGLGEKLFF. DNA of the CDR3: TGCAGTGCTACAGGGTTGGGTGAAAAACTGTTTTTT.

This clonotype was recorded at least ten times. The chain joins TRBV28 to TRBJ1-5; D is possibly TRBD1 (5 bases). The CDR3 extends over 15 amino acids. The V gene's germline CDR1 is MDHEN and CDR2 SYDVKM. The V end was cut by 6 bases, the J end by 3 bases, with 15 bases between. The CDR3: CASSDDRGLNQPQHF. The DNA for the CDR3 is TGTGCCAGCAGCGATGACAGAGGACTCAATCAGCCCCAGCATTTT.

This clonotype has ten or more counts. CDR3 nucleotides: TGTGCCAGCAGCTCAGGGACTAGCGGGCACGGGGAGCTGTTTTTT. Its translation: CASSSGTSGHGELFF. The rearrangement joins TRBV7-2 to TRBJ2-2; TRBD2 matches 12 bases. Germline V gives CDR1 SGHTA, CDR2 FQGNSA. V lost 4 bases and J lost 7; bases outside the gene matches: 4. This CDR3 is 15 amino acids long.

In its sample, this clonotype was seen many times. V gene TRBV18 combines with J gene TRBJ2-2; 10 bases line up with TRBD1. CDR1 and CDR2 (germline): KGHSH, LQKENI. V dropped 2 bases and J dropped 3; count of bases not matched to a gene: 3. The CDR3 loop spans 16 amino acids. The CDR3 loop reads CASSPRQGADTGELFF. For the CDR3, the DNA is TGTGCCAGCTCACCAAGACAGGGGGCCGACACCGGGGAGCTGTTTTTT. Looking up the rest from reference TRBV18 and TRBJ2-2 gives the full variable domain: NAGVMQNPRHLVRRRGQEARLRCSPMKGHSHVYWYRQLPEEGLKFMVYLQKENIIDESGMPKERFSAEFPKEGPSILRIQQVVRGDSAAYFCASSPRQGADTGELFFGEGSRLTVL.

Note on this clonotype: One junction end does not reproduce the germline sequence, and a read error may be involved. CDR3 sequence: CASSFRYNTEALF. The CDR3 bases are TGTGCTAGCAGTTTTAGGTACAACACTGAAGCTCTCTTT. The chain carries TRBV12-3 or TRBV12-4 and TRBJ1-1; no clear D. The length of the CDR3 is 13 residues.

The rearrangement uses TRBV3-1 and TRBJ2-3, with D hard to call. Germline CDR1 reads LGHDT; CDR2 reads YNNKEL (reference sequence). This CDR3 region has 12 residues. Trimming took off 4 bases at V and 7 bases at J, with 9 bases between the two ends. CDR3 in DNA: TGTGCCAGCAGCCCCAGTAGAAATACGCAGTATTTT. It specifies CASSPSRNTQYF.

This clonotype was observed many times. Here the CDR3 reads CASSSGQFPNNEQFF. CDR3 in DNA: TGTGCCAGCAGCTCGGGACAGTTCCCTAACAATGAGCAGTTCTTC. The chain uses TRBV7-2 and TRBJ2-1; 7 nucleotides agree with TRBD1. Unmatched junction bases numbered 8, after V lost 4 bases and J lost 5 bases. The CDR3 sequence is 15 residues long. CDR1 is SGHTA, CDR2 FQGNSA, per germline.

This clonotype was seen at least ten times. This chain joins TRBV7-9 and TRBJ2-7, with D perhaps given as TRBD1 or TRBD2 (5 bases each). Germline V gene sequence: CDR1 SEHNR, CDR2 FQNEAQ (reference sequence). This CDR3 comprises 11 residues. Trimming removed 8 bases from V and 6 bases from J, with 11 bases in between. CDR3 residues: CASAPGAEQYF. The DNA of the CDR3 is TGTGCCAGCGCCCCCGGGGCCGAGCAGTACTTC.

This clonotype was counted many times. CDR3 nucleotides: TGTGCCAGCAGCCTCCCTTCACAAGTGCTGGCTACCGAGCAGTACTTC. It encodes CASSLPSQVLATEQYF. The chain is built from TRBV5-7 and TRBJ2-7, with D unclear. TRBV5-7 is given ORF status, its function remaining uncertain. The CDR3 sequence is 16 residues long. The V end lost 4 bases, the J end lost 6 bases, and 23 bases lay between the germline ends.

This clonotype was counted ten times or more. The chain is built from TRBV7-2 and TRBJ1-6, with TRBD1 identical over 7 bases. The germline CDR1 and CDR2 sequences are SGHTA and FQGNSA. Trimming removed 5 bases from V and 6 bases from J; junction bases left unmatched: 7. CDR3 length: 15 residues. The CDR3: CASSPQGQPNSPLHF. CDR3 DNA sequence: TGTGCCAGCAGCCCCCAGGGACAGCCTAATTCACCCCTCCACTTT.

This clonotype was counted ten times or more. The gene calls are TRBV7-2 and TRBJ2-4, with a weak D call TRBD2 (5 bases). The CDR3 is made up of 13 amino acids. V was shortened by 8 bases and J by 8 bases, with 16 bases between the two germline ends. CDR1 SGHTA and CDR2 FQGNSA come from the germline V gene. This CDR3 is CASSLEGRDIQYF. The CDR3 DNA reads TGTGCCAGCTCCCTAGAGGGCCGGGACATTCAGTACTTC.

The sample holds many counts of this clonotype. Written as DNA, the CDR3 is TGTGCCAGCATTCAGGGGGGGACGAGCAATCAGCCCCAGCATTTT. Protein: CASIQGGTSNQPQHF. V usage is TRBV6-2 or TRBV6-3 and J usage is TRBJ1-5, with 7 bases aligning to TRBD1. Unmatched junction bases numbered 7, after V lost 7 bases and J lost 1 base. The CDR3 totals 15 residues. Germline V gives CDR1 MNHEY, CDR2 SVGEGT.

This clonotype has ten or more counts. This rearrangement joins TRBV4-3 to TRBJ2-3; TRBD2 agrees at 9 bases. The CDR3 is made up of 16 amino acids. With 1 base clipped from V and 2 bases from J, the junction kept 4 bases outside the gene matches. Germline V gene data show CDR1 as LGHNA and CDR2 as YSLEER. This CDR3 reads CASSQAAGGPTDTQYF. CDR3 nucleotides: TGCGCCAGCAGCCAAGCCGCGGGGGGGCCCACAGATACGCAGTATTTT.

Many counts were recorded for this clonotype. The V call is TRBV7-9, the J call TRBJ1-6; D is possibly TRBD1 (5 bases). CDR3 size: 19 residues. Germline-derived CDR1 and CDR2 are SEHNR and FQNEAQ (reference sequence). V was shortened by 1 base and J by 0 bases, with 16 bases between the two germline ends. CDR3 bases: TGTGCCAGCAGCTTAGTGGTAGGCGCAGGGAGCTCCTATAATTCACCCCTCCACTTT. It translates to CASSLVVGAGSSYNSPLHF.

This clonotype has a count of ten or more. The chain is built from TRBV7-8 and TRBJ2-2; D call uncertain. Germline V gene data show CDR1 as SGHVS and CDR2 as FQNEAQ. This CDR3 is 17 amino acids long. Trimming stripped 4 bases from V and 2 bases from J, with 17 bases between. CDR3 protein: CASSSRDRILNTGELFF. The CDR3 DNA is TGTGCCAGCAGCTCTCGCGACCGAATCTTAAACACCGGGGAGCTGTTTTTT.

This clonotype was seen many times. The gene calls are TRBV28 and TRBJ1-1; D ambiguous. Germline V CDR1 and CDR2: MDHEN, SYDVKM. Trimming took 7 bases from V and 0 from J, leaving 9 bases between them. This CDR3 spans 13 amino acids. The CDR3: CASKPGMNTEAFF. The CDR3 nucleotides are TGTGCCAGCAAGCCGGGAATGAACACTGAAGCTTTCTTT.

This clonotype was observed at least ten times. CDR3 nucleotides: TGCAGTGCTAGTACCCCGGACCATGGCTACACCTTC. This sequence encodes CSASTPDHGYTF. V and J are TRBV20-1 and TRBJ1-2; D is ambiguous. The CDR3 covers 12 residues. Germline CDR1 is DFQATT and CDR2 is SNEGSKA (reference sequence). V lost 3 bases and J lost 6, with 11 bases in between.

The J gene is TRBJ2-3, the V gene TRBV7-6; possibly TRBD2 for D (5 bases). V gave up 5 bases and J gave up 2 bases, with 14 bases separating them. The germline V gene has CDR1 SGHVS and CDR2 FNYEAQ. This CDR3 has 15 amino acids. CDR3 coding DNA: TGTGCCAGCAGCCAACAAGCGGCGTTCACAGATACGCAGTATTTT. This sequence encodes CASSQQAAFTDTQYF.

This clonotype was detected a few times. This chain joins TRBV20-1 and TRBJ2-1, with 7 bases matching TRBD2. CDR1 DFQATT and CDR2 SNEGSKA come from the germline V gene (reference sequence). This CDR3 is built from 17 residues. The V segment lost 0 bases and the J segment 5 bases; nucleotides outside the gene matches: 13. CDR3 sequence: CSARERVRDYANNEQFF. CDR3 bases: TGCAGTGCTAGAGAGAGAGTCCGGGACTATGCCAACAATGAGCAGTTCTTC.

The chain links TRBV12-3 or TRBV12-4 to TRBJ2-5; 9 positions agree with TRBD2. The CDR3 is 16 amino acids. J gave up 3 bases and V 4 bases, and 9 bases lay outside the gene matches. CDR3 region: CASSWWSSGIKETQYF. CDR3 bases: TGTGCCAGCAGTTGGTGGTCTAGCGGGATAAAAGAGACCCAGTACTTC.

This clonotype was recorded many times. V is TRBV7-2 and J is TRBJ2-5; 10 nucleotides line up with TRBD1. The V segment lost 4 bases and the J segment 1 base; nucleotides outside the gene matches: 6. The germline V gene has CDR1 SGHTA and CDR2 FQGNSA. The CDR3 length is 16 residues. The CDR3 is CASSYQGQGSQETQYF. The CDR3, as DNA: TGTGCCAGCAGCTATCAGGGACAGGGGTCCCAAGAGACCCAGTACTTC.

In its sample, this clonotype was seen many times. This chain links TRBV6-5 with TRBJ2-1; D perhaps matches TRBD1 (7 bases). Germline CDR1 MNHEY, CDR2 SVGAGI. The CDR3 consists of 17 residues. V lost 6 bases to trimming and J lost 9 bases, with 27 bases between them. The CDR3 reads CASSSPSTGSFGGEQFF. The CDR3 DNA is TGTGCCAGCAGCTCCCCCTCGACAGGGAGTTTCGGGGGTGAGCAGTTCTTC.

This clonotype was counted at least ten times. The rearrangement uses TRBV5-1 and TRBJ1-5, with a possible D match to TRBD1 (5 bases). V lost 2 bases to trimming and J lost 6 bases, with 9 bases between them. Germline V gene data show CDR1 as SGHRS and CDR2 as YFSETQ. The CDR3 sequence is 13 residues long. The CDR3: CASSLGRGQPQHF. The DNA of the CDR3 is TGCGCCAGCAGCTTAGGAAGGGGTCAGCCCCAGCATTTT. The full variable domain, in which reference TRBV5-1 and TRBJ1-5 provide the parts outside the CDR3, is KAGVTQTPRYLIKTRGQQVTLSCSPISGHRSVSWYQQTPGQGLQFLFEYFSETQRNKGNFPGRFSGRQFSNSRSEMNVSTLELGDSALYLCASSLGRGQPQHFGDGTRLSIL.

This clonotype has ten or more counts. The chain joins TRBV15 to TRBJ2-5; no reliable D call. V shed 0 bases and J shed 2 bases, with 10 bases lying between them. The CDR3 contains 15 residues. Germline assignment: CDR1 LNHNV and CDR2 YYDKDF (reference sequence). The CDR3 loop is CATSRDRRNQETQYF. The DNA for the CDR3 is TGTGCCACCAGCAGAGACCGACGGAATCAAGAGACCCAGTACTTC.

This clonotype was found many times. The chain recombines TRBV6-2 or TRBV6-3 with TRBJ1-2; perhaps TRBD1 as D (6 bases). V dropped 5 bases and J dropped 3 bases, with 13 bases sitting between them. This CDR3 comprises 14 residues. Germline lookup yields CDR1 MNHEY and CDR2 SVGEGT. The CDR3 here is CASSAVGGDYGYTF. The CDR3 nucleotides read TGTGCCAGCAGTGCCGTTGGGGGCGACTATGGCTACACCTTC.

This clonotype was observed a handful of times. This sequence joins TRBV7-2 and TRBJ1-2, with D perhaps matching TRBD1 (5 bases). Germline CDR1 reads SGHTA; CDR2 reads FQGNSA. The CDR3 is 11 amino acids. V gave up 10 bases and J gave up 8 bases, with 14 bases separating them. The CDR3 loop is CATETGWGYTF. CDR3 in DNA: TGTGCCACCGAAACAGGATGGGGCTACACCTTC. Using reference TRBV7-2 and TRBJ1-2 for the parts outside the CDR3, the full variable domain is GAGVSQSPSNKVTEKGKDVELRCDPISGHTALYWYRQSLGQGLEFLIYFQGNSAPDKSGLPSDRFSAERTGGSVSTLTIQRTQQEDSAVYLCATETGWGYTFGSGTRLTVV.

The V gene is TRBV20-1, the J gene TRBJ1-5; weak D call: TRBD1 (6 bases). The V gene lost 0 bases and the J gene lost 7 bases, with 16 bases spanning the gap. This CDR3 has 15 amino acids. From germline, CDR1 is DFQATT and CDR2 SNEGSKA (reference sequence). This CDR3 reads CSARDSDRRDQPQHF. The CDR3 DNA follows: TGCAGTGCTAGAGATTCGGACAGACGGGACCAGCCCCAGCATTTT.